Each of the 4 T cell receptor beta chains below was sequenced from the same sample in a study of regulatory T cells in long-lasting Graves disease. The authors built TCR beta libraries using iRepertoire HTBI primers and Arm-PCR of CDR3 regions. Each CDR3 protein is one row after TCRdb ran MiXCR on the multiplex PCR reads. The sample has about 240,000 distinct CDR3 sequences, 20% to 25% seen once. Time point: newly diagnosed GD, antithyroid drugs for less than 3 months. Preparation of the TCR library used RNA extracted from PBMCs. This specimen consisted of peripheral blood mononuclear cells (PBMCs), obtained at new diagnosis, from a patient treated with antithyroid drugs. The receptor set was obtained from a female donor with Graves disease.

At least ten counts were recorded for this clonotype. The rearrangement links TRBV11-2 to TRBJ2-3, with TRBD2 as a possible D gene (6 bases). The CDR3 sequence is 14 residues long. The V and J ends lost 3 bases and 3 bases respectively, with 10 bases between them. Germline loops: CDR1 SGHAT, CDR2 FQNNGV. The CDR3 spells CASSFGLQTDTQYF. DNA of the CDR3: TGTGCCAGCAGCTTTGGACTACAAACAGATACGCAGTATTTT. The whole variable domain, filled in from reference TRBV11-2 and TRBJ2-3, reads EAGVAQSPRYKIIEKRQSVAFWCNPISGHATLYWYQQILGQGPKLLIQFQNNGVVDDSQLPKDRFSAERLKGVDSTLKIQPAKLEDSAVYLCASSFGLQTDTQYFGPGTRLTVL.

This clonotype was observed a few times. J is TRBJ2-7 and V is TRBV4-1; D perhaps matches TRBD2 (5 bases). Germline CDR1 MGHRA, CDR2 YSYEKL. CDR3 size: 14 residues. The V end lost 6 bases, the J end lost 0 bases, and 12 bases lay between the germline ends. In DNA, the CDR3 is TGCGCCAGCAGATCCGAGCGGAGCTCCTACGAGCAGTACTTC. Translating gives CASRSERSSYEQYF.

This clonotype was counted at least ten times. V is TRBV28 and J is TRBJ1-1; 7 bases map to TRBD1. The CDR3 runs 13 residues. J gave up 7 bases and V 3 bases, and 5 bases lay outside the gene matches. Germline CDR1 MDHEN, CDR2 SYDVKM. CDR3 region: CASSFNRGGEAFF. CDR3 in DNA: TGTGCCAGCAGTTTCAACAGGGGAGGTGAAGCTTTCTTT.

This clonotype was detected a few times. CDR3 nucleotides: TGTGCCAGCAGCCCATTCGGGACAGGCGTAAGCAACACTGAAGCTTTCTTT. This translates into CASSPFGTGVSNTEAFF. The chain employs TRBV7-7 and TRBJ1-1, with TRBD1 matching over 8 bases. Unmatched junction bases numbered 13, after V lost 5 bases and J lost 2 bases. This CDR3 is 17 amino acids long. The germline V gene encodes CDR1 SSHAT and CDR2 FNYEAQ (reference sequence).